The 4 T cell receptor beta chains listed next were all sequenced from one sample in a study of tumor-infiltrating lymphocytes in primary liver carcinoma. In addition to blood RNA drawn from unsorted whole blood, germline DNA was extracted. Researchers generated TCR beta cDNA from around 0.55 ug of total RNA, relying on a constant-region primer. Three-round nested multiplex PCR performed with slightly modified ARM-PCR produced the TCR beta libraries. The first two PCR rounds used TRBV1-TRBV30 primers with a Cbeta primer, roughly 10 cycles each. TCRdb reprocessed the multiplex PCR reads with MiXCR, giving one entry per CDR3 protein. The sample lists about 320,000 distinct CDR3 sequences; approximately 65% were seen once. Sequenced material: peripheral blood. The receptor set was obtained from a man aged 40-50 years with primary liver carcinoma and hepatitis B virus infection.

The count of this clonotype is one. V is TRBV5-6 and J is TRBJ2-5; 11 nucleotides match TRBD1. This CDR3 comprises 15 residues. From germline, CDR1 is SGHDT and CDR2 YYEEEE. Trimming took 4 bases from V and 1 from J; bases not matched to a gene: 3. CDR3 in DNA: TGTGCCAGCAGCCTTGGGACAGGGGGCCAAGAGACCCAGTACTTC. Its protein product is CASSLGTGGQETQYF.

The CDR3 protein is CASRGGLAATDTQYF. For the CDR3, the DNA is TGTGCCAGCAGAGGGGGACTAGCGGCCACAGATACGCAGTATTTT. The chain combines TRBV2 with TRBJ2-3, with 11 bases fitting TRBD2. Germline values: CDR1 SNHLY, CDR2 FYNNEI. This CDR3 is built from 15 residues. J was trimmed by 2 bases and V by 6 bases; bases with no gene match: 4.

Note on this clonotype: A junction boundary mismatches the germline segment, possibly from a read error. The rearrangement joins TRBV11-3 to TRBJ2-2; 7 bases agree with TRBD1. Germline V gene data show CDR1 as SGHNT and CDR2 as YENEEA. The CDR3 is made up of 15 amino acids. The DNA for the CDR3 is TGTGCCAGCAACGCACAGGGGACGAACATCGGGGAGCTGTTTTTT. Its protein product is CASNAQGTNIGELFF.

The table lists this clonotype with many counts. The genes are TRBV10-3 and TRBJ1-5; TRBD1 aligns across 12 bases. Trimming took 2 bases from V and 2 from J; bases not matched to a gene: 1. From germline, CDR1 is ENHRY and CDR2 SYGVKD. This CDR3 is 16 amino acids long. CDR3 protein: CAISEGTGGGNQPQHF. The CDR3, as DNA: TGTGCCATCAGTGAGGGGACAGGGGGCGGCAATCAGCCCCAGCATTTT.